This TCR beta chain derives from a study of T cell responses to AZD1222 COVID-19 vaccine. Findings and limits, study-wide: Vaccination with two AZD1222 doses was followed by a rise in Spike-specific TCR breadth and depth. Clonal diversity was possibly underestimated; the donors were predominantly white British and more often female.

About this clone itself: The antigen is not known.

The CDR3 spans 16 residues. The junction had 2 bases not matched to a gene; V was cut back by 0 bases and J by 6 bases. CDR1 SGHRS and CDR2 YFSETQ come from the germline V gene. Assay used: immunoSEQ multiplex PCR; TCRdb lists only in-frame clones, some missing. Of 150,000 or so clones listed, approximately 93% are singletons. Sequences were derived from peripheral blood, sampled on day 0 of AZD1222 vaccination. The chain recombines TRBV5-1 with TRBJ2-2; 13 bases match TRBD2. The source is an adult in good health. The CDR3 bases are TGCGCCAGCAGCTTGGGCACTAGCGGGAGGGCCGGGGAGCTGTTTTTT. Translation: CASSLGTSGRAGELFF.